Given below is one TCR beta chain in context. Its antigen is as yet unknown. From germline, CDR1 is SGHNT and CDR2 YYREEE (reference sequence). The CDR3 totals 14 residues. Trimming left V 0 bases short and J 7 bases short, with 13 bases between. The sample belongs to a study of cytotoxic CD8 clonotypes in ibrutinib-treated CLL. The wider study: IGHV unmutated around 17; relapsed/refractory 11; treatment-naive some 16. Among the samples, the mean was roughly 260,000 productive templates and 85,000 to 100,000 productive rearrangements. General study findings and limits: Public clonotypes, an uncommon group, contracted or remained stable on treatment.

TCRdb keeps only in-frame clones here, not all; method: immunoSEQ multiplex PCR. The repertoire includes 30,000 to 40,000 clones, 70% to 75% of them detected once, and roughly 17% sits in the top ten. The sample here was PBMCs, taken at disease progression, from a patient treated with ibrutinib. The V call is TRBV5-4, the J call TRBJ1-2; D is ambiguous. The origin of this receptor is a human donor with chronic lymphocytic leukemia. The CDR3 spells CASSLAWRGGGYTF. DNA of the CDR3: TGTGCCAGCAGCTTGGCCTGGCGGGGAGGTGGCTACACCTTC.